The 24 T cell receptor beta chains below all came from one sample that was sequenced in a study of CD8+CD57+ T cells in acquired aplastic anemia. Sequenced patients had shown CD8+CD57+ cell expansion by flow cytometry. Genomic DNA templated the TCR beta VDJ and CDR3 profiling. Via MiXCR, TCRdb re-called the reads, giving one row per CDR3 protein. The data show more than 150,000 distinct CDR3 sequences, approximately 48% seen once. Sequencing was done on a sample of sorted CD4+, CD8+, or CD8+CD57+ T cells (not recorded which) from PBMCs. Every receptor here comes from a human donor with aplastic anemia.

This clonotype was detected ten times or more. The V gene is TRBV5-1, the J gene TRBJ1-1; TRBD1 aligns across 8 bases. The CDR3 contains 12 residues. Germline-derived CDR1 and CDR2 are SGHRS and YFSETQ. V lost 4 bases, J lost 11 bases, and 7 bases stayed unmatched. For the CDR3, the DNA is TGCGCCAGCAGCATTGACAGGGGACGCGCTTTCTTT. It encodes CASSIDRGRAFF.

This clonotype was seen repeatedly, ten times or more. The chain couples TRBV20-1 to TRBJ1-6, with D uncertain. V shed 6 bases and J shed 0 bases, with 9 bases lying between them. CDR1 DFQATT and CDR2 SNEGSKA come from the germline V gene (reference sequence). This CDR3 is 14 amino acids long. The CDR3 bases are TGCAGTGCGGCTCTGAGCTCCTATAATTCACCCCTCCACTTT. Its translation: CSAALSSYNSPLHF.

J is TRBJ1-1 and V is TRBV10-3, with D perhaps TRBD1 (5 bases). The CDR3 is made up of 14 amino acids. Germline V gene sequence: CDR1 ENHRY, CDR2 SYGVKD. V dropped 2 bases and J dropped 3 bases, with 10 bases sitting between them. CDR3 coding DNA: TGTGCCATCAGTGAGGGGGCAGGCGACACTGAAGCTTTCTTT. Translated, it gives CAISEGAGDTEAFF.

This clonotype has ten or more counts. The genes are TRBV5-1 and TRBJ2-5; D call uncertain. Trimming removed 4 bases at V and 2 bases at J, with 9 bases between. CDR1 SGHRS and CDR2 YFSETQ come from the germline V gene. This CDR3 comprises 13 residues. CDR3 sequence (DNA): TGCGCCAGCAGCCGCAGACCTCAAGAGACCCAGTACTTC. Its protein is CASSRRPQETQYF.

This clonotype was detected many times. An end of the junction differs from the germline gene, which may be a read error. This sequence joins TRBV5-6 and TRBJ2-7; no reliable D call. Looked up from germline, CDR1 is SGHDT and CDR2 is YYEEEE. The CDR3 totals 13 residues. CDR3 in DNA: TGTGCCAGCAGCTCCCCGAACTCCAACGAGCAGTACTTC. It encodes CASSSPNSNEQYF.

The chain combines TRBV9 with TRBJ1-1; D remains ambiguous. Germline assignment: CDR1 SGDLS and CDR2 YYNGEE. Trimming took 1 base from V and 8 from J, leaving 9 bases between them. This CDR3 is 12 amino acids long. The CDR3 sequence: CASSVFSGEAFF. The CDR3, as DNA: TGTGCCAGCAGCGTATTCTCAGGAGAAGCTTTCTTT.

The gene calls are TRBV15 and TRBJ1-2; the D gene is possibly TRBD1 (5 bases). The CDR3 runs 13 residues. Trimming removed 3 bases at V and 7 bases at J, with 12 bases between. Germline-derived CDR1 and CDR2 are LNHNV and YYDKDF (reference sequence). In DNA form, the CDR3 reads TGTGCCACCAGCAGGTCCCCAGGGACTGGCTACACCTTC. Translated, it gives CATSRSPGTGYTF.

This clonotype occurred many times. The gene calls are TRBV20-1 and TRBJ1-2; the D gene is possibly TRBD1 (5 bases). Trimming pared 8 bases from V and 2 bases from J, leaving 12 bases between. Germline CDR1 DFQATT, CDR2 SNEGSKA (reference sequence). The CDR3 covers 12 residues. The CDR3 protein is CSTGQGNYGYTF. CDR3 bases: TGCAGTACCGGACAAGGGAACTATGGCTACACCTTC.

The table lists this clonotype with many counts. The V gene is TRBV6-1, the J gene TRBJ2-7, with 9 bases lining up with TRBD2. The trim removed 7 bases at V and 3 bases at J, leaving 7 bases unmatched. The CDR3 extends over 14 amino acids. The germline gives CDR1 MNHNS, CDR2 SASEGT. This CDR3 is CASKQTSGSYEQYF. The CDR3 DNA follows: TGTGCCAGCAAACAGACTAGCGGAAGCTACGAGCAGTACTTC.

This chain connects TRBV4-1 to TRBJ2-1, with TRBD1 matching 12 bases. CDR1 is MGHRA and CDR2 is YSYEKL in the germline V gene. This CDR3 is 20 amino acids long. With V trimmed by 1 base and J by 6 bases, 16 bases remained unmatched. Here the CDR3 DNA reads TGCGCCAGCAGCCAAGGCTTTACGGGGGACAGGGGGCGGGAGAGCAATGAGCAGTTCTTC. This codes for CASSQGFTGDRGRESNEQFF.

This clonotype was observed many times. The rearrangement links TRBV12-3 or TRBV12-4 to TRBJ2-3, with D maybe TRBD1 (6 bases). This CDR3 is 15 amino acids long. The V end was cut by 4 bases, the J end by 0 bases, with 11 bases between. Here the CDR3 DNA reads TGTGCCAGCAGTTCAGGGGCGGTGAGCACAGATACGCAGTATTTT. Amino acid sequence: CASSSGAVSTDTQYF.

V and J are TRBV11-2 and TRBJ2-1; 12 bases align to TRBD2. This CDR3 region has 16 residues. CDR1 is SGHAT, CDR2 FQNNGV, per germline. Trimming removed 5 bases from V and 5 bases from J; junction bases left unmatched: 7. In nucleotides, the CDR3 is TGTGCCAGCAGCCTAGGACTAGCGGGAAGAAACAATGAGCAGTTCTTC. This translates into CASSLGLAGRNNEQFF.

The chain couples TRBV3-1 to TRBJ2-7; weak D call: TRBD2 (6 bases). V lost 0 bases and J lost 0, with 9 bases in between. This CDR3 comprises 15 residues. Germline CDR1 is LGHDT and CDR2 is YNNKEL (reference sequence). The CDR3 region is CASSQDHGGSYEQYF. CDR3 coding DNA: TGTGCCAGCAGCCAAGATCACGGGGGCTCCTACGAGCAGTACTTC.

V is TRBV29-1 and J is TRBJ2-7; 8 bases line up with TRBD2. This CDR3 is 13 amino acids long. The germline V gene has CDR1 SQVTM and CDR2 ANQGSEA. V was clipped by 4 bases and J by 5 bases; unmatched bases: 7. CDR3 nucleotide sequence: TGCAGCGTTGTAGGCGGGAGGTTGAACGAGCAGTACTTC. Translated: CSVVGGRLNEQYF.

The V and J genes are TRBV7-2 and TRBJ2-5; TRBD1 matches 9 bases. J gave up 5 bases and V 5 bases, and 9 bases lay outside the gene matches. Germline values: CDR1 SGHTA, CDR2 FQGNSA. The CDR3 sequence is 15 residues long. The CDR3 reads CASSPLGQGRETQYF. Here the CDR3 DNA reads TGTGCCAGCAGCCCCCTTGGACAGGGGCGTGAGACCCAGTACTTC.

The chain recombines TRBV24-1 with TRBJ2-7, with D unresolved. The germline V and J ends were trimmed by 0 bases and 9 bases, with 11 bases remaining between them. Germline V gene lookup returns CDR1 KGHDR and CDR2 SFDVKD. CDR3 size: 13 residues. The CDR3 reads CATSDLGGSGQYF. DNA for the CDR3: TGTGCCACCAGTGATTTGGGCGGCAGTGGGCAGTACTTC.

About this clonotype: This sequence may be a read error, since a much larger clone differs from it by one base. The V gene is TRBV6-1, the J gene TRBJ1-3; D is unclear. The CDR3 totals 14 residues. Germline V lookup: CDR1 MNHNS, CDR2 SASEGT. The CDR3 DNA sequence: TGTGCCAGCAAGACAACGAGCTCTGGAAACACCGTATATTTT. Its translation is CASKTTSSGNTVYF.

This clonotype was seen ten or more times. The V call is TRBV20-1, the J call TRBJ1-4; TRBD1 matches at 7 bases. The germline CDR1 and CDR2 sequences are DFQATT and SNEGSKA (reference sequence). The CDR3 is 16 residues long. Trimming at V came to 0 bases and at J to 3 bases, leaving 7 bases not matched to a gene. In nucleotides, the CDR3 is TGCAGTGCTAGAGACCTCGACAGGGAGGCTAATGAAAAACTGTTTTTT. It yields the protein CSARDLDREANEKLFF.

This clonotype was detected only a few times. J is TRBJ1-2 and V is TRBV27; weak D call: TRBD1 (6 bases). Per the germline V gene, CDR1 is MNHEY and CDR2 is SMNVEV (reference sequence). Between the trimmed V and J ends, which lost 6 bases and 3 bases, there was a span of 20 bases. CDR3 length: 16 amino acids. DNA of the CDR3: TGTGCCAGCAGAACGGGGGGCGGACCCGTCCACTATGGCTACACCTTC. Translation: CASRTGGGPVHYGYTF.

In regard to this clonotype: This could be a read error, since a much larger clone is one nucleotide away. The CDR3 ends on some other residue instead of the conserved phenylalanine or tryptophan, so this is likely a read error. Here the CDR3 DNA reads TGCGCCAGCAGCCATCCCCGGGACAGCACAGATACGCAGTATTCT. It translates to CASSHPRDSTDTQYS. This sequence joins TRBV5-1 and TRBJ2-3; the D gene could be TRBD1 or TRBD2 (5 bases each). CDR1 and CDR2 from the germline V gene are SGHRS and YFSETQ. The CDR3 contains 15 residues. Trimming took 4 bases from V and 0 from J, leaving 12 bases between them.

This clonotype was detected ten times or more. The chain couples TRBV5-1 to TRBJ2-5; 13 bases align to TRBD2. Germline V CDR1 and CDR2: SGHRS, YFSETQ. V lost 4 bases and J lost 4; bases outside the gene matches: 4. There are 15 residues in the CDR3. CDR3 residues: CASSTGTSGTETQYF. The CDR3 DNA reads TGCGCCAGCAGCACTGGGACTAGCGGGACAGAGACCCAGTACTTC. Combining the CDR3 with reference TRBV5-1 and TRBJ2-5 gives the whole variable domain KAGVTQTPRYLIKTRGQQVTLSCSPISGHRSVSWYQQTPGQGLQFLFEYFSETQRNKGNFPGRFSGRQFSNSRSEMNVSTLELGDSALYLCASSTGTSGTETQYFGPGTRLLVL.

A remark on this clonotype: A junction end diverges from the germline sequence, so it may reflect a read error. This chain joins TRBV24-1 and TRBJ2-3, with D uncertain. The V gene's germline CDR1 is KGHDR and CDR2 SFDVKD. CDR3 size: 12 residues. The CDR3 region has the DNA TGTGCCACCAGGACGAGCACAGATGCGCAGTATTTT. It encodes CATRTSTDAQYF.

This clonotype was recorded only once. The rearrangement uses TRBV19 and TRBJ2-7, with 10 positions matching TRBD1. CDR1 and CDR2 from the germline V gene are LNHDA and SQIVND (reference sequence). This CDR3 contains 15 residues. The junction had 6 bases not matched to a gene; V was cut back by 2 bases and J by 5 bases. The DNA of the CDR3 is TGTGCCAGTAGTATATATGGGACAGGGGTCCACGAGCAGTACTTC. Protein: CASSIYGTGVHEQYF.

In regard to this clonotype: This sequence may be a read error, since a much larger clone differs from it by one base. The rearrangement links TRBV20-1 to TRBJ1-1; 7 positions agree with TRBD1. The germline gives CDR1 DFQATT, CDR2 SNEGSKA (reference sequence). The CDR3 has 14 amino acids. The trim removed 6 bases at V and 11 bases at J, leaving 18 bases unmatched. CDR3 protein: CSAPPGRGLLGAFF. The CDR3 region has the DNA TGCAGTGCCCCCCCAGGGAGGGGGCTTTTGGGTGCTTTCTTT.